This T cell receptor beta chain came from a study of T cell responses to AZD1222 COVID-19 vaccine. Broader study findings: Spike-specific TCR breadth and depth went up after people got two AZD1222 doses. It was only a handful of AZD1222 recipients who were seropositive at baseline. Clonal diversity may have been underestimated, and the donors were mostly white British, with more females than males.

In the case of this clone: Its antigen is not identified.

Germline lookup yields CDR1 ENHRY and CDR2 SYGVKD. Trimming removed 2 bases at V and 0 bases at J, with 10 bases between. This CDR3 is built from 15 residues. Generated by immunoSEQ multiplex PCR, the TCRdb table keeps only in-frame clones and is missing some. The sample shows around 150,000 clones, roughly 90% of them seen only once. The sequence derives from an adult who received the AZD1222 COVID-19 vaccine. This rearrangement joins TRBV10-3 to TRBJ1-1; no reliable D call. The sample consisted of peripheral blood, taken 28 days after the second AZD1222 dose. This chain's CDR3 is CAISEAPLMNTEAFF. In DNA form, the CDR3 reads TGTGCCATCAGTGAGGCCCCCCTTATGAACACTGAAGCTTTCTTT.